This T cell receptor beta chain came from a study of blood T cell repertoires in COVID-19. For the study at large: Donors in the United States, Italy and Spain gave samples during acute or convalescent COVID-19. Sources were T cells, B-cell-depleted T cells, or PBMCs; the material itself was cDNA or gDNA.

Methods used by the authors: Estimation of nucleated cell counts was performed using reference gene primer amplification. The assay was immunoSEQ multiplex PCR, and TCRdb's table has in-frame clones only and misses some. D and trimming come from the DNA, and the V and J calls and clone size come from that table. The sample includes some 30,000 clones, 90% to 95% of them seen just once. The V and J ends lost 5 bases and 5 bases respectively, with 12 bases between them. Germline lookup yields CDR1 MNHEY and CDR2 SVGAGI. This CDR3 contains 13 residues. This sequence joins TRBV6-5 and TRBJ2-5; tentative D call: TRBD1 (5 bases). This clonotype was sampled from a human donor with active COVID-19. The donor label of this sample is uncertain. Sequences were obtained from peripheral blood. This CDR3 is CASSPSTAETQYF. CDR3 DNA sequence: TGTGCCAGCAGTCCCTCGACAGCCGAGACCCAGTACTTC.